Below, 20 T cell receptor beta chains from the same sample are listed, as sequenced in a study of post-analysis software for immune sequencing data. Their antigens are not known. Study-level findings and limits: Roughly five TRBV segments were significantly more frequent in patients than in controls. TRBV5-6, TRBV5-1 and TRBV20-1 were among these segments.

TCR beta cDNA libraries included unique molecular identifiers. TCRdb ran MiXCR on the PCR reads and lists one entry per CDR3 protein. The sample records hundreds of thousands of distinct CDR3 sequences, approximately 46% being singletons. The material sequenced was blood. All receptors come from a girl under 18 with multiple sclerosis.

This clonotype was observed a few times. This chain joins TRBV25-1 and TRBJ2-3; D possibly corresponds to TRBD2 (5 bases). The ends were cut back, 1 base at V and 3 bases at J, with 11 bases in the middle. The germline V gene has CDR1 MGHDK and CDR2 SYGVNS. The CDR3 runs to 15 residues. The CDR3 loop is CASSELQRRTDTQYF. The CDR3 DNA reads TGTGCCAGCAGTGAATTGCAGCGGAGGACAGATACGCAGTATTTT.

The chain has TRBV20-1 and TRBJ2-1, with 7 bases fitting TRBD2. The CDR3 runs 12 residues. The germline V gene encodes CDR1 DFQATT and CDR2 SNEGSKA (reference sequence). CDR3 loop: CTCRGRLNEQFF. The CDR3 nucleotides are TGCACCTGTCGCGGGAGATTAAATGAGCAGTTCTTC.

V is TRBV6-5 and J is TRBJ2-3; no definite D call. V was pared by 4 bases and J by 4 bases, with 15 bases between. The germline CDR1 and CDR2 sequences are MNHEY and SVGAGI. There are 15 residues in the CDR3. In nucleotides, the CDR3 is TGTGCCAGCAGTTGCGAAGGGAAGGGCGCAGATACGCAGTATTTT. It is translated as CASSCEGKGADTQYF.

The V gene is TRBV10-3, the J gene TRBJ1-5; 7 bases map to TRBD1. Germline V lookup: CDR1 ENHRY, CDR2 SYGVKD. V was pared by 0 bases and J by 5 bases, with 7 bases of the junction left unmatched. This CDR3 comprises 16 residues. The CDR3 is CAISESGAGGHQPQHF. Here the CDR3 DNA reads TGTGCCATCAGTGAGTCAGGGGCAGGGGGACATCAGCCCCAGCATTTT.

For this clonotype: Given a much more abundant clone one base away, this may be a read error. V is TRBV29-1 and J is TRBJ2-5; D is undetermined. The CDR3 spans 11 residues. Trimming removed 3 bases at V and 7 bases at J, with 9 bases between. CDR1 is SQVTM and CDR2 is ANQGSEA in the germline V gene. The CDR3 sequence: CSVDGPGTQYF. The CDR3 DNA reads as TGCAGCGTTGACGGCCCGGGGACCCAGTACTTC.

Here the CDR3 reads CASRRTGGSKNIQYF. CDR3 DNA sequence: TGTGCCAGCCGAAGAACAGGTGGTTCCAAAAACATTCAGTACTTC. The rearrangement links TRBV6-5 to TRBJ2-4, with D possibly TRBD1 on 5 matching bases. CDR3 length equals 15 residues. Germline assignment: CDR1 MNHEY and CDR2 SVGAGI. V lost 8 bases, J lost 2 bases, and 16 bases lay in between.

This clonotype has more than one count but fewer than ten. The chain combines TRBV10-3 with TRBJ2-7, with D perhaps TRBD2 (6 bases). The CDR3 covers 14 residues. The V end was cut by 6 bases, the J end by 2 bases, with 14 bases between. In germline, CDR1 is ENHRY, CDR2 SYGVKD. DNA of the CDR3: TGTGCCATCAGGGCCGGCGGGACCGCCTACGAGCAGTACTTC. Translated: CAIRAGGTAYEQYF.

The genes are TRBV18 and TRBJ2-3, with 7 positions matching TRBD2. This CDR3 contains 16 residues. The V gene end was trimmed by 0 bases and the J gene end by 2 bases; junction bases not matched to a gene: 5. Germline assignment: CDR1 KGHSH and CDR2 LQKENI. The CDR3 spells CASSPPGGGYTDTQYF. The CDR3 DNA follows: TGTGCCAGCTCACCACCGGGCGGGGGATACACAGATACGCAGTATTTT. Combining the CDR3 with reference TRBV18 and TRBJ2-3 gives the whole variable domain NAGVMQNPRHLVRRRGQEARLRCSPMKGHSHVYWYRQLPEEGLKFMVYLQKENIIDESGMPKERFSAEFPKEGPSILRIQQVVRGDSAAYFCASSPPGGGYTDTQYFGPGTRLTVL.

This rearrangement joins TRBV20-1 to TRBJ2-1; D tentatively fits TRBD1 or TRBD2 (5 bases each). CDR3 length: 14 amino acids. V lost 5 bases and J 2 bases, leaving 13 bases between the germline ends. In germline, CDR1 is DFQATT, CDR2 SNEGSKA (reference sequence). The CDR3 sequence: CSAYTGRAYNEQFF. For the CDR3, the DNA is TGCAGTGCTTATACGGGACGCGCCTACAATGAGCAGTTCTTC.

This clonotype was seen only a few times. The chain uses TRBV10-3 and TRBJ2-7; 8 bases fit TRBD2. The CDR3 totals 14 residues. Germline V CDR1 and CDR2: ENHRY, SYGVKD. The trim removed 3 bases at V and 7 bases at J, leaving 8 bases unmatched. The DNA of the CDR3 is TGTGCCATCAGTGAAAGCGGGAGTCCAAGGGAGCAGTACTTC. Encoded protein: CAISESGSPREQYF.

The chain joins TRBV4-3 to TRBJ2-1; 8 positions match TRBD2. Germline-derived CDR1 and CDR2 are LGHNA and YSLEER. V was clipped by 0 bases and J by 4 bases; unmatched bases: 5. This CDR3 has 16 residues. CDR3 sequence: CASSQDISGVYNEQFF. CDR3 coding DNA: TGCGCCAGCAGCCAAGATATTAGCGGGGTATACAATGAGCAGTTCTTC.

The sample holds a few counts of this clonotype. The rearrangement links TRBV5-1 to TRBJ2-1, with 14 bases that match TRBD2. This CDR3 comprises 16 residues. Germline CDR1 SGHRS, CDR2 YFSETQ. V dropped 0 bases and J dropped 8; count of bases not matched to a gene: 4. CDR3 in DNA: TGCGCCAGCAGCTTGGGCGGGACTAGCGGGAGTCATGAGCAGTTCTTC. Translating it yields CASSLGGTSGSHEQFF.

This clonotype turned up a few times. The genes are TRBV3-1 and TRBJ2-1; D possibly corresponds to TRBD2 (5 bases). V lost 4 bases, J lost 0 bases, and 19 bases lay in between. Germline V gene lookup returns CDR1 LGHDT and CDR2 YNNKEL (reference sequence). This CDR3 region has 18 residues. The CDR3 sequence is CASSPLGVYPSSYNEQFF. The CDR3 nucleotides read TGTGCCAGCAGCCCTCTCGGGGTCTACCCGAGCTCCTACAATGAGCAGTTCTTC.

The table lists this clonotype with a few counts. This chain joins TRBV18 and TRBJ2-5; D might be TRBD1 or TRBD2, each matching 5 bases. Trimming removed 5 bases at V and 2 bases at J, with 15 bases between. The CDR3 covers 15 residues. From germline, CDR1 is KGHSH and CDR2 LQKENI. CDR3 nucleotide sequence: TGTGCCAGCTCATGGGGACCGGAAGGACAAGAGACCCAGTACTTC. It yields the protein CASSWGPEGQETQYF.

This clonotype was seen a handful of times. The chain carries TRBV20-1 and TRBJ2-6; 8 bases align to TRBD1. With V trimmed by 6 bases and J by 2 bases, 12 bases remained unmatched. The V gene's germline CDR1 is DFQATT and CDR2 SNEGSKA (reference sequence). The CDR3 consists of 17 residues. The CDR3 DNA reads TGCAGTGCGTTACCGGGACAGGTGTTCCCTGGGGCCAACGTCCTGACTTTC. This gives the protein CSALPGQVFPGANVLTF.

CDR3 DNA: TGTGCCAGCAGTTTCGCGGGACAGGGGTCTTACGAGCAGTACTTC. Translation: CASSFAGQGSYEQYF. The rearrangement uses TRBV6-5 and TRBJ2-7, with TRBD1 matching over 10 bases. The CDR3 spans 15 residues. Germline V lookup: CDR1 MNHEY, CDR2 SVGAGI. The junction had 7 bases not matched to a gene; V was cut back by 4 bases and J by 4 bases.

This chain links TRBV20-1 with TRBJ2-5; D is possibly TRBD1 or TRBD2 (5 bases each). With the DNA end fitting TRBJ2-7 better, the J assignment may be wrong. In germline, CDR1 is DFQATT, CDR2 SNEGSKA (reference sequence). The CDR3 consists of 14 residues. CDR3 sequence (DNA): TGCAGTGCTATCATGCCGGGACGTTCCGGCGAGCAGTACTTC. It encodes CSAIMPGRSGEQYF.

The V and J genes are TRBV27 and TRBJ1-2; TRBD1 matches at 9 bases. Germline-derived CDR1 and CDR2 are MNHEY and SMNVEV (reference sequence). This CDR3 region has 19 residues. J was trimmed by 4 bases and V by 5 bases; bases with no gene match: 20. The CDR3 DNA is TGTGCCAGCAGTCCCAACCATACCGGGACAGGGCGGTTAGGCTATGGCTACACCTTC. Its protein is CASSPNHTGTGRLGYGYTF.

The DNA for the CDR3 is TGTGCCAGCATCAGAGTCGAGCAGTTCTTC. Encoded protein: CASIRVEQFF. The chain carries TRBV6-1 and TRBJ2-1; D gene uncertain. Germline assignment: CDR1 MNHNS and CDR2 SASEGT. Trimming removed 7 bases at V and 10 bases at J, with 8 bases between. The CDR3 totals 10 residues.

The chain is built from TRBV7-2 and TRBJ1-2, with 9 bases identical to TRBD1. The CDR3 runs 15 residues. Germline V gives CDR1 SGHTA, CDR2 FQGNSA. The trim removed 3 bases at V and 5 bases at J, leaving 7 bases unmatched. The CDR3 nucleotides read TGTGCCAGCAGCTTGAACCGGGACAGGGCGTATGGCTACACCTTC. It specifies CASSLNRDRAYGYTF.